The 11 T cell receptor beta chains listed next were all sequenced from one sample in a study of cytotoxic CD8 clonotypes in ibrutinib-treated CLL. Sequencing used immunoSEQ multiplex PCR; TCRdb keeps in-frame clones, though not all of them. This table holds approximately 45,000 clones, 65% to 70% found once. This specimen consisted of PBMCs, obtained after 24 months of ibrutinib treatment. The source is a human donor with chronic lymphocytic leukemia.

The genes are TRBV30 and TRBJ1-5, with D maybe TRBD1 (6 bases). Germline CDR1 GTSNPN, CDR2 SVGIG (reference sequence). CDR3 size: 14 residues. V was cut by 0 bases and J by 6 bases, with 12 bases left in between. The CDR3 protein is CAWSVGGAGQPQHF. DNA of the CDR3: TGTGCCTGGAGTGTAGGGGGAGCGGGTCAGCCCCAGCATTTT. Drawing the rest from reference TRBV30 and TRBJ1-5, the complete variable domain is SQTIHQWPATLVQPVGSPLSLECTVEGTSNPNLYWYRQAAGRGLQLLFYSVGIGQISSEVPQNLSASRPQDRQFILSSKKLLLSDSGFYLCAWSVGGAGQPQHFGDGTRLSIL.

The chain recombines TRBV7-3 with TRBJ2-7; TRBD2 agrees at 9 bases. This CDR3 is 13 amino acids long. CDR1 and CDR2 from the germline V gene are SGHTA and FQGTGA. J was trimmed by 7 bases and V by 4 bases; bases with no gene match: 5. The DNA for the CDR3 is TGTGCCAGCAGCTCAATAGCGGGAGTGGAGCAGTACTTC. It yields the protein CASSSIAGVEQYF.

This clone appeared once. The chain links TRBV2 to TRBJ2-5, with a weak D call TRBD1 (6 bases). V dropped 9 bases and J dropped 1 base, with 18 bases sitting between them. The CDR3 contains 15 residues. Germline values: CDR1 SNHLY, CDR2 FYNNEI. CDR3 nucleotide sequence: TGTGCCAGTAGGGGAGACAGGCCTCCCCAAGAGACCCAGTACTTC. It yields the protein CASRGDRPPQETQYF. Filled out from reference TRBV2 and TRBJ2-5, the complete variable domain reads EPEVTQTPSHQVTQMGQEVILRCVPISNHLYFYWYRQILGQKVEFLVSFYNNEISEKSEIFDDQFSVERPDGSNFTLKIRSTKLEDSAMYFCASRGDRPPQETQYFGPGTRLLVL.

This clone was seen more than once but under ten times. The V gene is TRBV2, the J gene TRBJ1-5; tentative D call: TRBD1 (5 bases). Germline CDR1 and CDR2: SNHLY and FYNNEI. The CDR3 totals 13 residues. The V end lost 7 bases, the J end lost 3 bases, and 10 bases lay between the germline ends. The DNA of the CDR3 is TGTGCCAGCAACGCAGGGATCAATCAGCCCCAGCATTTT. Amino acid sequence: CASNAGINQPQHF.

The rearrangement uses TRBV2 and TRBJ2-2; D not certain. CDR3 size: 13 residues. V was shortened by 7 bases and J by 2 bases, with 8 bases between the two germline ends. The V gene's germline CDR1 is SNHLY and CDR2 FYNNEI. The CDR3 region has the DNA TGTGCCAGCAATGTAATAAACACCGGGGAGCTGTTTTTT. Translated: CASNVINTGELFF.

The chain is built from TRBV18 and TRBJ1-1; D remains ambiguous. V was shortened by 5 bases and J by 5 bases, with 9 bases between the two germline ends. This CDR3 is built from 12 residues. Germline V gives CDR1 KGHSH, CDR2 LQKENI. CDR3 sequence: CASSAEWTEAFF. The DNA of the CDR3 is TGTGCCAGCTCAGCAGAGTGGACTGAAGCTTTCTTT.

This clone was picked up a small number of times. The chain combines TRBV2 with TRBJ1-1; maybe TRBD1 (6 bases). CDR3 length: 17 residues. V was pared by 7 bases and J by 1 base, with 22 bases between. Per the germline V gene, CDR1 is SNHLY and CDR2 is FYNNEI. CDR3: CASNSLQGFEGNTEAFF. Here the CDR3 DNA reads TGTGCCAGCAACTCCCTACAGGGTTTCGAGGGGAACACTGAAGCTTTCTTT.

This clone came up a few times. One end of the junction fails to match germline, which may point to a read error. The rearrangement links TRBV7-9 to TRBJ1-2; 8 nucleotides line up with TRBD1. The germline V gene encodes CDR1 SEHNR and CDR2 FQNEAQ (reference sequence). This CDR3 spans 14 amino acids. The CDR3 DNA reads as TGTGCCAGCAGTATGACAGGGGCGCCTCAGTCGCGGGCCTTC. Translation gives CASSMTGAPQSRAF.

The CDR3 coding sequence is TGTGCCAGCAGCGTCTGGGACTGGGGCTACGAGCAGTACTTC. This codes for CASSVWDWGYEQYF. The chain links TRBV9 to TRBJ2-7; D is perhaps TRBD2 (6 bases). Germline CDR1 and CDR2: SGDLS and YYNGEE. V lost 2 bases to trimming and J lost 3 bases, with 12 bases between them. The CDR3 extends over 14 amino acids.

The V call is TRBV5-6, the J call TRBJ2-7; 8 nucleotides align to TRBD2. CDR1 is SGHDT and CDR2 is YYEEEE in the germline V gene. J gave up 5 bases and V 4 bases, and 11 bases lay outside the gene matches. This CDR3 is built from 15 residues. The CDR3 loop is CASSPLWGLDNEQYF. CDR3 sequence (DNA): TGTGCCAGCAGCCCCCTTTGGGGACTAGATAACGAGCAGTACTTC.

The chain employs TRBV19 and TRBJ2-5; 14 bases line up with TRBD2. V was pared by 4 bases and J by 3 bases, with 4 bases of the junction left unmatched. CDR1 is LNHDA and CDR2 is SQIVND in the germline V gene (reference sequence). The CDR3 sequence is 16 residues long. The CDR3 spells CASSTRLAGGKETQYF. The CDR3 DNA reads as TGTGCCAGTAGTACACGACTAGCGGGAGGGAAAGAGACCCAGTACTTC.